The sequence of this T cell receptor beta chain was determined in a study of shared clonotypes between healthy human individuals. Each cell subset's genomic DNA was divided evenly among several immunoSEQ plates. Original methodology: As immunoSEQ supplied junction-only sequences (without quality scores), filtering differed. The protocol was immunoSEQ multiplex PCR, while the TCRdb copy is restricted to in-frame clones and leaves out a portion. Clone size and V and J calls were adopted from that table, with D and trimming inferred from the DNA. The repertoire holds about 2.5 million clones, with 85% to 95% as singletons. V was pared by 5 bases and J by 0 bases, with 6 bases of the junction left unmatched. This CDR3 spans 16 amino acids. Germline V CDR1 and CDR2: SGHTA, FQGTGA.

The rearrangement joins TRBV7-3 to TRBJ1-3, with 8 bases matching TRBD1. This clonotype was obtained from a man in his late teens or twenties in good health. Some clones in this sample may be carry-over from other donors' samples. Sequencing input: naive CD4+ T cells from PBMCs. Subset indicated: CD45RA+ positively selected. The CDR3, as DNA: TGTGCCAGCAGCCCGACAGGGGCCGGCTCTGGAAACACCATATATTTT. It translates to CASSPTGAGSGNTIYF.